The source of this TCR beta chain is a study of blood T cell repertoires in COVID-19 (dated by TCRdb to about 2020). Regarding the complete study: Collaborator samples came from the United States, Italy and Spain and covered acute and convalescent phases of COVID-19. The samples were drawn from two sources: the first 160 participants of the ongoing ImmuneRACE study, and 1,254 subjects contributed by 6 global collaborators. Where HLA class I and class II types were available, the types were taken from metadata supplied by the sample provider, not from assay-based typing. The material from the prospective study consisted of cDNA or gDNA derived from T cells, B-cell-depleted T cells, or PBMCs. The dataset comprised deeply sampled blood TCRbeta repertoires from subjects exposed to, actively infected with, or recovered from COVID-19. The sample metadata nearly always contained a de-identified subject ID, COVID-19 status, age in years and sex. The repertoires were released in a freely available public database meant as a resource for research on the immune response to SARS-CoV-2.

TCRbeta CDR3 regions were amplified from genomic DNA using the immunoSEQ Assay, a bias-controlled multiplex PCR. For the original study's pipeline: The number of nucleated cells in each sample was estimated by amplification of reference gene primers within the assay. To quantify the absolute abundance of each unique TCRbeta CDR3 rearrangement, sequence reads were collapsed and filtered. Productive Simpson clonality was computed per sample as the square root of Simpson's diversity index over productive rearrangements. TCRdb took this table from immuneACCESS and kept in-frame rearrangements with V and J called. Such tables lack part of the clones; where checked against another copy, unresolved V genes explain under half of the gap, and the rest is unexplained. V, J and clone size are taken as reported in that table, and D and trimming were inferred from the DNA itself. The sample table shows 350,000 or so clones, and about 92% are seen once. The ten largest clonotypes hold about a fifth of the sample.

General study outcomes and caveats: Clinical and demographic metadata were provided uncurated, with the amount varying by source and participant.

As concerns this clone: Its antigen specificity is not known. The record has no base qualities; no much larger clone is one base away.

Participants in the prospective study were aged 18 to 89 years, lived in under 30 United States geographic areas, and enrolled through a virtual design. In the prospective study, cohorts were assigned on the basis of participant-reported clinical history obtained from a screening survey and a study questionnaire. Recovered participants in ImmuneRACE Cohort 3 were defined by two consecutive negative NP/OP PCR tests, clearance by a healthcare professional, or resolution of symptoms. Each participant in the prospective study had whole blood, serum and a nasopharyngeal or oropharyngeal swab collected by mobile phlebotomists. Prospective study participants could optionally give additional blood draws and questionnaires over an approximately two-month period. Before DNA extraction, prospective study blood samples were shipped either frozen or at room temperature. Counted from cysteine to phenylalanine, this CDR3 has 19 amino acids. This entry keeps only the CDR3 DNA: 57 bases, framed from base 1. Sequences SGDLS (CDR1) and YYNGEE (CDR2) are obtained from the germline V gene. V is cut by 2 bases and J by 5 bases, and the space between the germline ends is 29 bases.

This clonotype originated in a woman younger than 45 who had recovered from COVID-19. Sequenced input: PBMCs or T cells enriched from blood (not recorded which). The V and J segments used are TRBV9 and TRBJ2-7, with a weak D call of TRBD2 (6 bases match). The CDR3 has the sequence CASSVPGSPFSGSFNEQYF. The DNA sequence reads TGTGCCAGCAGCGTTCCCGGATCCCCTTTTAGCGGATCGTTTAACGAGCAGTACTTC. Full variable domain (CDR3 extended with the reference TRBV9 and TRBJ2-7 proteins): DSGVTQTPKHLITATGQRVTLRCSPRSGDLSVYWYQQSLDQGLQFLIQYYNGEERAKGNILERFSAQQFPDLHSELNLSSLELGDSALYFCASSVPGSPFSGSFNEQYFGPGTRLTVT.